This TCR beta chain was found in a study of molecular identifiers for immune sequencing clone quantification. Overall study context: Replicate RNA from 20,000 or 100,000 naive CD8 T cells formed five aliquots; four were sequenced. Study conclusions and caveats: Clones with over 20 RNA copies captured over 99% of effector molecules but under 1% of naive ones. Sizes of highly expanded clones could be underestimated through identical TCRs sharing a barcode.

The CDR3 has 18 amino acids. V shed 1 base, J shed 5 bases, and the junction held 14 bases outside the gene matches. Germline V lookup: CDR1 MNHEY, CDR2 SMNVEV (reference sequence). This clonotype was counted a few times. No antigen is known for it. One entry per CDR3 protein, called by TCRdb with MiXCR from the PCR reads. This sample has 600,000 to 650,000 distinct CDR3 sequences, with less than 20% found just once. The sample consisted of naive CD8+ T cells from blood, with Jurkat cell RNA spiked in. As to subset: FACS-sorted CD8+CD4-CCR7+CD45RA+ naive T cells. This clonotype was sampled from a human donor in good health. Some libraries in this study had Jurkat cell RNA spiked in. The gene calls are TRBV27 and TRBJ2-7, with 10 bases lining up with TRBD1. CDR3 sequence: CASSLYGTGDPNNHEQYF. The DNA for the CDR3 is TGTGCCAGCAGTTTATACGGGACAGGGGACCCAAATAACCACGAGCAGTACTTC.